The clone carrying this TCR beta chain appeared a single time. The data are from a study of blood T cell repertoires in COVID-19. For the study at large: Acute and convalescent COVID-19 specimens originated in the United States, Italy and Spain. T cells, B-cell-depleted T cells, or PBMCs provided the cDNA or gDNA that served as material.

As originally analysed: Estimated nucleated cell counts came from reference gene primer amplification. Clones were sequenced by immunoSEQ multiplex PCR, and TCRdb holds only the in-frame ones, with some missing. D and trimming were read from the DNA, whereas the V and J calls and clone size are those reported in that table. The data contain 250,000 to 350,000 clones, about four fifths of them singletons. Trimming removed 7 bases at V and 3 bases at J, with 15 bases between. From germline, CDR1 is MDHEN and CDR2 SYDVKM. The CDR3 length is 14 residues. This clonotype was sampled from a woman aged 45-60 years with acute or convalescent COVID-19. Sample: peripheral blood. The chain uses TRBV28 and TRBJ1-1; a possible D gene is TRBD1 (5 bases). The CDR3 DNA is TGTGCCAGCACTCCTCCGGGACTTTACACTGAAGCTTTCTTT. This translates into CASTPPGLYTEAFF.